The entry below describes one T cell receptor beta chain. Its antigen remains unidentified. Per-base quality was not reported, and no clone a single base away is much larger than it. CDR1 and CDR2 (SGHVT, SQSDAQ) derive from the germline V gene. Its CDR3 holds 17 amino acids, cysteine through phenylalanine. The read is trimmed to its CDR3 DNA, 51 bases read in frame from base 1. V is clipped by 1 base and J by 2 bases, and the sequence between their germline boundaries is 12 bases long. The data were obtained in a study of quantifying T cell responses using KT2 cells (dated by TCRdb to 2016 to 2017). A note on the overall study: RNA was DNase-treated and reverse transcribed with TCR alpha and beta constant-region primers, mostly using SuperScript III. Under optimum conditions, the T4 ligation step was estimated to exceed 9% efficiency. To avoid over-amplification, PCR2 was carried out as a SYBR Green qPCR and halted once a predetermined fluorescence threshold was reached.

The investigation overall reported the following: A linear scaling of KT2 alpha and beta sequence counts with input KT2 cell number was observed over several orders of magnitude. Saturation was seen in the detection of KT2 sequences when very high numbers of KT2 cells were spiked in. No side-by-side comparison between this pipeline and other TCR sequencing techniques was included in the study. KT2 sequences were detected down to the lowest spike-in tested, which was about one KT2 cell per 100,000 PBMC.

The library was prepared using UMI-ligation and nested PCR. Using T4 RNA ligase 1, a single-stranded oligonucleotide bearing the Illumina SP2 sequence plus a UMI was ligated onto the 3' end of the cDNA. PCR1 consisted of four to five cycles (98 degrees C 15 s, 69 degrees C 30 s, 72 degrees C 40 s), and for the beta primer an equimolar mix of RC1.1 and RC1.2 was used to cover TRBC1 and TRBC2. From PCR2 onward, TCR alpha and beta chains were processed separately, with sample indices and Illumina adaptors added. The UMI, placed after an 8-base spacer, consisted of 12 random nucleotides arranged as two hexamers with a spacer between them. The libraries were sequenced on an Illumina MiSeq using v2 2x251 paired-end chemistry, usually with some 13 samples in each run. To increase diversity, about 5-7.5% PhiX DNA was added to each sequencing library. In the source study's methods: Raw reads were converted to FASTQ with bcl2fastq and were demultiplexed by dual indices with Demultiplexor. V and J genes were assigned by Decombinator through tag matching, with a single base-pair mismatch permitted. Using UMIs, Collapsinator corrected both sequencing errors and the frequency errors that come from PCR heterogeneity. CDR3Translator turned Decombinator identifiers into nucleotide sequence, translated that sequence into amino acids, and pulled out the CDR3 based on C- and N-terminal motifs. Each distinct KT2 TCR was counted as one cluster of KT2 sequences that shared a single unique molecular identifier. TCRdb handled the public reads itself, with Q25 trimming in fastp and clone calling in MiXCR, and kept productive beta chains. CDR3 protein duplicates are merged, each entry listing the most common genes and DNA. The V and J calls come from TCRdb's annotation, not from the publication. Within this sample are some 50,000 distinct CDR3 sequences, with around a tenth of them counted one time only. The ten largest account for more than 9% of the sample.

Known numbers of KT2, a T cell clone whose TCR had been sequenced previously, were spiked into unfractionated PBMC to test the sensitivity and accuracy of the pipeline. KT2 cells were mixed with a fixed number of PBMC to create a range of KT2-to-PBMC ratios. The sample consisted of PBMCs spiked with cells of the T cell clone KT2. The receptor comes from a human donor. Rearrangement joined TRBV7-4 to TRBJ2-6, and perhaps TRBD2 as D gene, on 6 matching bases. The sequence in DNA is TGTGCCAGCAGCTTAGTGGAAGGGGAGGCTGGGGCCAACGTCCTGACTTTC. Translated, this is CASSLVEGEAGANVLTF.